The 16 T cell receptor beta chains given below trace back to one sample, sequenced in a study of cytomegalovirus exposure and HLA in healthy donors. PCR used 60 Vbeta primers and 13 Jbeta primers. Method: immunoSEQ multiplex PCR; TCRdb's copy keeps in-frame clones and lacks some. Among about 97,000 clones listed, around 57% were seen once. The sequencing input was PBMCs. The origin of the receptors is a human donor in good health.

V gene TRBV27 combines with J gene TRBJ2-7; a possible D gene is TRBD2 (6 bases). In germline, CDR1 is MNHEY, CDR2 SMNVEV (reference sequence). The CDR3 runs to 13 residues. V shed 2 bases and J shed 2 bases, with 7 bases lying between them. The DNA of the CDR3 is TGTGCCAGCAGTTTAGCGGGAACCTACGAGCAGTACTTC. It yields the protein CASSLAGTYEQYF.

The rearrangement links TRBV2 to TRBJ2-3, with 7 bases that match TRBD2. Germline CDR1 reads SNHLY; CDR2 reads FYNNEI. Trimming cost V 7 bases and J 1 base; bases outside gene matches: 5. The CDR3 sequence is 14 residues long. The DNA for the CDR3 is TGTGCCAGCATAAAGGCGGGGGGCACAGATACGCAGTATTTT. Translation gives CASIKAGGTDTQYF.

The chain is built from TRBV2 and TRBJ2-1; TRBD2 matches at 14 bases. The germline CDR1 and CDR2 sequences are SNHLY and FYNNEI. The CDR3 spans 15 residues. V lost 5 bases to trimming and J lost 7 bases; unmatched junction nucleotides: 4. CDR3 DNA: TGTGCCAGCAGTCACGGGACTAGCGGGAGTAATGAGCAGTTCTTC. It specifies CASSHGTSGSNEQFF. Together with reference TRBV2 and TRBJ2-1, the CDR3 gives the full variable domain: EPEVTQTPSHQVTQMGQEVILRCVPISNHLYFYWYRQILGQKVEFLVSFYNNEISEKSEIFDDQFSVERPDGSNFTLKIRSTKLEDSAMYFCASSHGTSGSNEQFFGPGTRLTVL.

The chain uses TRBV19 and TRBJ2-7, with D possibly being TRBD2 (5 bases). V lost 6 bases, J lost 5 bases, and 17 bases lay in between. The CDR3 has 14 residues. Germline V lookup: CDR1 LNHDA, CDR2 SQIVND (reference sequence). For the CDR3, the DNA is TGTGCCAGTAGCCCTATGGGAGCAGAGGACGAGCAGTACTTC. Its protein product is CASSPMGAEDEQYF.

This CDR3 is CATGLAGDGEQYF. The CDR3 bases are TGTGCCACCGGACTAGCGGGAGATGGGGAGCAGTACTTC. This chain links TRBV10-3 with TRBJ2-7; 13 bases map to TRBD2. The CDR3 totals 13 residues. J lost 7 bases, V lost 10 bases, and 7 bases had no gene match. CDR1 is ENHRY and CDR2 is SYGVKD in the germline V gene.

The rearrangement links TRBV4-1 to TRBJ1-3; D possibly corresponds to TRBD1 (6 bases). In germline, CDR1 is MGHRA, CDR2 YSYEKL. The CDR3 consists of 13 residues. V lost 3 bases, J lost 12 bases, and 15 bases lay in between. As DNA, the CDR3 is TGCGCCAGCAGCCAGGACAGAGACTCCGGCATATATTTT. It is translated as CASSQDRDSGIYF.

The V and J genes are TRBV2 and TRBJ1-5; TRBD1 matches at 7 bases. The V and J ends lost 3 bases and 2 bases, in that order; junction bases with no gene match: 1. The germline V gene encodes CDR1 SNHLY and CDR2 FYNNEI. The CDR3 extends over 14 amino acids. The CDR3 DNA sequence: TGTGCCAGCAGTGACCAGGGGGGCAATCAGCCCCAGCATTTT. Translation: CASSDQGGNQPQHF.

V is TRBV19 and J is TRBJ2-1; TRBD2 matches at 11 bases. Trimming took 3 bases from V and 4 from J; bases not matched to a gene: 8. This CDR3 contains 17 residues. Germline V CDR1 and CDR2: LNHDA, SQIVND (reference sequence). This CDR3 reads CASSMAPGLAAYNEQFF. CDR3 coding DNA: TGTGCCAGTAGTATGGCTCCGGGACTAGCGGCTTACAATGAGCAGTTCTTC.

In its sample, this clone was seen a few times. The rearrangement joins TRBV15 to TRBJ2-1; the match to TRBD2 covers 8 bases. Germline trimming cut 0 bases from V and 5 bases from J; bases unmatched to any gene: 12. The CDR3 consists of 18 residues. From germline, CDR1 is LNHNV and CDR2 YYDKDF (reference sequence). CDR3 DNA: TGTGCCACCAGCAGAGATCGGGGAGCGGGAGTTAGGGACAATGAGCAGTTCTTC. Encoded protein: CATSRDRGAGVRDNEQFF.

The J gene is TRBJ2-5, the V gene TRBV21-1; TRBD2 reflects the table's D call only, with no check against the DNA. TRBV21-1 is recorded as a pseudogene. This CDR3 has 18 residues. The CDR3: CASSKGPTTSGSIETQYF. CDR3 sequence (DNA): TGTGCCAGCAGCAAAGGCCCCACGACTAGCGGGAGTATAGAGACCCAGTACTTC.

This clone was counted between two and nine times. The chain uses TRBV9 and TRBJ2-2, with TRBD2 matching over 10 bases. After removal of 6 bases from V and 2 bases from J, the junction contained 7 bases not matched to a gene. CDR1 and CDR2 (germline): SGDLS, YYNGEE. The CDR3 has 16 amino acids. DNA for the CDR3: TGTGCCAGCACCCCCGGACTAGCGGTTAACACCGGGGAGCTGTTTTTT. It is translated as CASTPGLAVNTGELFF. Full variable domain (missing parts from reference TRBV9 and TRBJ2-2): DSGVTQTPKHLITATGQRVTLRCSPRSGDLSVYWYQQSLDQGLQFLIQYYNGEERAKGNILERFSAQQFPDLHSELNLSSLELGDSALYFCASTPGLAVNTGELFFGEGSRLTVL.

This chain joins TRBV9 and TRBJ2-3, with D unresolved. CDR3 length: 14 amino acids. Looked up from germline, CDR1 is SGDLS and CDR2 is YYNGEE. Deletions cut 3 bases from V and 0 bases from J, with 8 bases between. The CDR3: CASSAFRSTDTQYF. The CDR3 nucleotides are TGTGCCAGCAGCGCCTTCAGAAGCACAGATACGCAGTATTTT.

The chain recombines TRBV28 with TRBJ1-1, with D unresolved. The CDR3 totals 13 residues. The ends were cut back, 3 bases at V and 6 bases at J, with 11 bases in the middle. The germline CDR1 and CDR2 sequences are MDHEN and SYDVKM. The CDR3 DNA sequence: TGTGCCAGCAGTTTGGGGAGGGCCGCTGAAGCTTTCTTT. The encoded protein is CASSLGRAAEAFF.

The gene calls are TRBV19 and TRBJ2-5; D gene uncertain. Germline V lookup: CDR1 LNHDA, CDR2 SQIVND (reference sequence). The length of the CDR3 is 15 residues. V was cut by 7 bases and J by 3 bases, with 18 bases left in between. The chain's CDR3 is CASKAYALSEETQYF. The DNA of the CDR3 is TGTGCCAGTAAAGCGTACGCCTTATCAGAAGAGACCCAGTACTTC.

This clone was counted only a few times. This chain connects TRBV19 to TRBJ2-1, with 12 bases fitting TRBD2. The V gene's germline CDR1 is LNHDA and CDR2 SQIVND (reference sequence). V shed 7 bases, J shed 9 bases, and the junction held 10 bases outside the gene matches. The CDR3 contains 15 residues. CDR3 sequence: CASKRLAGVGGEQFF. CDR3 sequence (DNA): TGTGCCAGTAAAAGACTAGCGGGAGTTGGCGGTGAGCAGTTCTTC.

The CDR3 nucleotides are TGTGCCCTCCGGCCGGGACAGGGCACTGAAGCTTTCTTT. Its protein is CALRPGQGTEAFF. V gene TRBV7-9 combines with J gene TRBJ1-1; 9 bases are a match to TRBD1. The V gene end was trimmed by 11 bases and the J gene end by 4 bases; junction bases not matched to a gene: 8. In germline, CDR1 is SEHNR, CDR2 FQNEAQ (reference sequence). The CDR3 has 13 residues.